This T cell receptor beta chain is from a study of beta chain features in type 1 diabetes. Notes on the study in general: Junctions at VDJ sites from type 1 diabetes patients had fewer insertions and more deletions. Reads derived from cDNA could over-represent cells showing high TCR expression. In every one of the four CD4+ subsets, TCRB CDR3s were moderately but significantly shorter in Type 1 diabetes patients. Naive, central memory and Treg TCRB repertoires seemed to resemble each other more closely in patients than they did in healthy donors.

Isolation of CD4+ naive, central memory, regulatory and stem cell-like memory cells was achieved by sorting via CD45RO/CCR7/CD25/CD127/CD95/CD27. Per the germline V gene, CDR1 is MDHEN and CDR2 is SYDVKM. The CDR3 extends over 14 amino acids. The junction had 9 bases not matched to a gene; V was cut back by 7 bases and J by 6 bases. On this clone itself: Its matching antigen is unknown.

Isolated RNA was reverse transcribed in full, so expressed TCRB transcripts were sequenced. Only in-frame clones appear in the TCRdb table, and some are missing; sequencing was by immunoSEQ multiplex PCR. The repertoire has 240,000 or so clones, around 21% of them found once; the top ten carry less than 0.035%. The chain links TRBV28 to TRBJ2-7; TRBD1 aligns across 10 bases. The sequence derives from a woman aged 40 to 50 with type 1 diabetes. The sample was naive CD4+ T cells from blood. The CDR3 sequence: CASTEGQGRSEQYF. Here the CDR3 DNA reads TGTGCCAGCACCGAGGGACAGGGGCGAAGCGAGCAGTACTTC.